The clone carrying this T cell receptor (beta chain) was seen many times. Its cognate antigen is unknown. Profiling relied on immunoSEQ multiplex PCR, and the TCRdb table lists in-frame clones only, not all of them. The sample has 35,000 to 40,000 clones, none seen only once. The source of the sample is a study of T cells after posttransplantation cyclophosphamide. Notes on the study in general: Tissue-infiltrating T cells from skin or gut overlapped little with blood T cells. TRB clonality was highly associated with recipient CMV seropositivity and reactivation.

This related bone marrow graft donor gave peripheral blood on the day of marrow donation. Germline CDR1 and CDR2: MDHEN and SYDVKM. V lost 2 bases, J lost 4 bases, and 6 bases stayed unmatched. The length of the CDR3 is 16 residues. Input material: PBMCs. The rearrangement joins TRBV28 to TRBJ1-4, with 8 bases matching TRBD1. The TCR comes from a man aged 30-40 years in good health and a related stem cell transplant donor. CDR3 sequence reads: CASSLRRTGINEKLFF. The CDR3, as DNA: TGTGCCAGCAGTTTACGGCGGACAGGGATTAATGAAAAACTGTTTTTT. The variable domain in full, with the rest retrieved from reference TRBV28 and TRBJ1-4, is DVKVTQSSRYLVKRTGEKVFLECVQDMDHENMFWYRQDPGLGLRLIYFSYDVKMKEKGDIPEGYSVSREKKERFSLILESASTNQTSMYLCASSLRRTGINEKLFFGSGTQLSVL.